This TCR beta chain was found in a study of T cell responses to AZD1222 COVID-19 vaccine. Study outcomes and limitations: Every sample of the repertoires postdated the peak T cell response.

The protocol was immunoSEQ multiplex PCR, while the TCRdb copy is restricted to in-frame clones and leaves out a portion. The top ten clones hold 1.5% to 2% of a sample with 180,000 or so clones, 85% to 90% of them seen once. Note on this clone: Its target is not known.

Germline CDR1 is SGHVS and CDR2 is FNYEAQ. V was shortened by 1 base and J by 4 bases, with 13 bases between the two germline ends. CDR3 length equals 15 residues. V is TRBV7-6 and J is TRBJ1-1, with D possibly matching TRBD1 (5 bases). The source of this sequence is an adult in good health. The sample consisted of peripheral blood, taken on day 0 of AZD1222 vaccination. This chain's CDR3 is CASSLGVREGTEAFF. The CDR3 DNA sequence: TGTGCCAGCAGCTTAGGGGTCAGGGAAGGCACTGAAGCTTTCTTT.